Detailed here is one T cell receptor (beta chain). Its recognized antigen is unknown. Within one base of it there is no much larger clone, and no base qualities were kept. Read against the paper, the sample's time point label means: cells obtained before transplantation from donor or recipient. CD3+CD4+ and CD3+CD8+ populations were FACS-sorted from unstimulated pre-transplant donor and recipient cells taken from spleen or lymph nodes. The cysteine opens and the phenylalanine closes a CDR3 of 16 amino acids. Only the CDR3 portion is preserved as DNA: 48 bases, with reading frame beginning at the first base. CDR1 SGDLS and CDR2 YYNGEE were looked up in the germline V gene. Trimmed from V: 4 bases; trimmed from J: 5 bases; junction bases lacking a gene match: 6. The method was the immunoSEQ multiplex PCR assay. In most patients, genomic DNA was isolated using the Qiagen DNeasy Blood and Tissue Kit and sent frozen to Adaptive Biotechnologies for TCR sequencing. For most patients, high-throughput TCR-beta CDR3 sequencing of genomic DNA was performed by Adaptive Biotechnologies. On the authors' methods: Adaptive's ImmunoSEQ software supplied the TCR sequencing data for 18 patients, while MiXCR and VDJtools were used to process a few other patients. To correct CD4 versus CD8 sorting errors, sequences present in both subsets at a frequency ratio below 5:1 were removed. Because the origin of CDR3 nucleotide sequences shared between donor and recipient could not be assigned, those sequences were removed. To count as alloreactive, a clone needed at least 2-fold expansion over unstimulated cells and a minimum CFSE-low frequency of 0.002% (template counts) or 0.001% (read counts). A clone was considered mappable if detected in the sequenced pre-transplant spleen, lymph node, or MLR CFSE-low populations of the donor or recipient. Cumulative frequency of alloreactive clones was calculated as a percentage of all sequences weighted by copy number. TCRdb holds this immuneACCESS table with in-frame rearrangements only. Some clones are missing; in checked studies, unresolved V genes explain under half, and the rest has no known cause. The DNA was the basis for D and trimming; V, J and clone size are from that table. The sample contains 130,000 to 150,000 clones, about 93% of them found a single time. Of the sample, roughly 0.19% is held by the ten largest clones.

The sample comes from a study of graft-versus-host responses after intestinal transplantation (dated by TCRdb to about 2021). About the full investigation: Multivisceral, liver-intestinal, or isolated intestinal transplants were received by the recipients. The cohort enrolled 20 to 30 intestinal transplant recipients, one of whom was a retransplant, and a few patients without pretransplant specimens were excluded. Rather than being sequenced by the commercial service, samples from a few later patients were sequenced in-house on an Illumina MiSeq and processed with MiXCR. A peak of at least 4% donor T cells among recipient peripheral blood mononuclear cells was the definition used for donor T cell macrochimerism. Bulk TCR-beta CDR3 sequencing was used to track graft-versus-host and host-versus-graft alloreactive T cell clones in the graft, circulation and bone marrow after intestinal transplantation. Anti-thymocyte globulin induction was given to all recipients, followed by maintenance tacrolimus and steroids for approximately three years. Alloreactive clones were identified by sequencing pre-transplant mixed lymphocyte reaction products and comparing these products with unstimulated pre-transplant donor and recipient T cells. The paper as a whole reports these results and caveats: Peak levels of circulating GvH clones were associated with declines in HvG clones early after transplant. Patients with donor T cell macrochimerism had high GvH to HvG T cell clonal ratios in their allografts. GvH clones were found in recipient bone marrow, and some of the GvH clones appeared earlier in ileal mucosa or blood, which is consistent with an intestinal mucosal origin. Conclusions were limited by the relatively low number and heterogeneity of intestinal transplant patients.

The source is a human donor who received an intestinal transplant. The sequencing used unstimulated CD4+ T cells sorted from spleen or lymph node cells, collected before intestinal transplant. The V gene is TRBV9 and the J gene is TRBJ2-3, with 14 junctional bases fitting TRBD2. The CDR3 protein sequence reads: CASSPRLAGGEDTQYF. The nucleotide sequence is TGTGCCAGCAGCCCTCGACTAGCGGGAGGGGAAGATACGCAGTATTTT.